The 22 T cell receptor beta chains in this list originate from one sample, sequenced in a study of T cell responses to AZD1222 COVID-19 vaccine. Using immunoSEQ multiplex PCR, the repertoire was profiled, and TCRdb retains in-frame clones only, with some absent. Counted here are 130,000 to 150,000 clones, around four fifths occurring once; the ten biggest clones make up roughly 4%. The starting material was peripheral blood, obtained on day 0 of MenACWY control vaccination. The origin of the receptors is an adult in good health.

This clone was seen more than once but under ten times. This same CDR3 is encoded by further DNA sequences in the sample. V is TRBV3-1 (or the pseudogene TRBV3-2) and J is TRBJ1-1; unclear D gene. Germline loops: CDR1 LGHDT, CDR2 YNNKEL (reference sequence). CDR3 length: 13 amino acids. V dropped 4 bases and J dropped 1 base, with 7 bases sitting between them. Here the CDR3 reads CASSRGANTEAFF. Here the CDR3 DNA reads TGTGCCAGCAGCCGCGGTGCGAACACTGAAGCTTTCTTT.

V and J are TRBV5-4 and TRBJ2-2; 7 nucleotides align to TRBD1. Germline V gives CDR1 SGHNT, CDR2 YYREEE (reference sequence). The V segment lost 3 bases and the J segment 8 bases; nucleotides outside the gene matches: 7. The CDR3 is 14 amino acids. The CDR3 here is CASSSSQGVGELFF. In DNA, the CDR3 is TGTGCCAGCAGCTCCTCGCAGGGGGTAGGGGAGCTGTTTTTT.

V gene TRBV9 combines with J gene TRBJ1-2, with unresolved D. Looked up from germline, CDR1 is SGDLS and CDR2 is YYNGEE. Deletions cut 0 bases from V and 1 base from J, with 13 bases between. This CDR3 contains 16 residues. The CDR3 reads CASSVDGERDNYGYTF. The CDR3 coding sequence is TGTGCCAGCAGCGTAGATGGGGAGAGAGATAACTATGGCTACACCTTC. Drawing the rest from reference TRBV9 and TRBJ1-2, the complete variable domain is DSGVTQTPKHLITATGQRVTLRCSPRSGDLSVYWYQQSLDQGLQFLIQYYNGEERAKGNILERFSAQQFPDLHSELNLSSLELGDSALYFCASSVDGERDNYGYTFGSGTRLTVV.

CDR3 region: CASSPGGASYNEQFF. CDR3 nucleotide sequence: TGTGCCAGCTCACCGGGGGGGGCGTCCTACAATGAGCAGTTCTTC. The genes are TRBV18 and TRBJ2-1; a possible D gene is TRBD2 (7 bases). This CDR3 is 15 amino acids long. V was cut by 3 bases and J by 1 base, with 10 bases left in between. CDR1 KGHSH and CDR2 LQKENI come from the germline V gene.

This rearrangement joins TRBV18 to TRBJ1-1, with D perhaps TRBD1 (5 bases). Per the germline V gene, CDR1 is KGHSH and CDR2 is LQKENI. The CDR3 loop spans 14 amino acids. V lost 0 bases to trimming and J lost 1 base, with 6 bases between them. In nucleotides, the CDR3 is TGTGCCAGCTCACCACCGGGGGGGAACACTGAAGCTTTCTTT. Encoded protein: CASSPPGGNTEAFF.

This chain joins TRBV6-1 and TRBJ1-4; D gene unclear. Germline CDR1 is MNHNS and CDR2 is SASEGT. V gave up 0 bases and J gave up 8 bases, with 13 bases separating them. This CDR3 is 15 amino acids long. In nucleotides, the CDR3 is TGTGCCAGCAGTGAAGCCCTTTCTTCGGGGGAAAAACTGTTTTTT. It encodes CASSEALSSGEKLFF.

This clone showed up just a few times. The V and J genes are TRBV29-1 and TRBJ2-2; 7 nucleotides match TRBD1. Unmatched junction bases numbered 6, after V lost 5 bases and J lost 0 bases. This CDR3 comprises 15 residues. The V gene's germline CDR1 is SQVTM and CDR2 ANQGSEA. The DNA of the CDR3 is TGCAGCGTTTCGACAGGGACCTCGAACACCGGGGAGCTGTTTTTT. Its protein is CSVSTGTSNTGELFF.

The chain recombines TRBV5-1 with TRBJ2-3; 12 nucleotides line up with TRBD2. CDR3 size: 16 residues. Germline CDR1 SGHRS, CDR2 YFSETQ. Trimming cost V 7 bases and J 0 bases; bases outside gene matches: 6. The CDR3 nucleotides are TGCGCCAGCGGGGGACTAGCGGGTTCTAGCACAGATACGCAGTATTTT. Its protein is CASGGLAGSSTDTQYF.

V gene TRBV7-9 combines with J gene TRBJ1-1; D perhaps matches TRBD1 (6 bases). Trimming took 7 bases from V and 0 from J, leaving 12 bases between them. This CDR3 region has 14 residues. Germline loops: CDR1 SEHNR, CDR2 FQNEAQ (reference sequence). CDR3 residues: CASKGGLLNTEAFF. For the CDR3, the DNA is TGTGCCAGCAAGGGGGGGCTCTTGAACACTGAAGCTTTCTTT.

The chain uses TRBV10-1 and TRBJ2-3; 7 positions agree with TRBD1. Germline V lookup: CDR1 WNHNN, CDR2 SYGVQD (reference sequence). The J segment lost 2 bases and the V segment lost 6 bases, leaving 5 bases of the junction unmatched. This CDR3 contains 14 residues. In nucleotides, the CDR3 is TGCGCCAGCAGCCAGACAGGGATCACAGATACGCAGTATTTT. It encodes CASSQTGITDTQYF.

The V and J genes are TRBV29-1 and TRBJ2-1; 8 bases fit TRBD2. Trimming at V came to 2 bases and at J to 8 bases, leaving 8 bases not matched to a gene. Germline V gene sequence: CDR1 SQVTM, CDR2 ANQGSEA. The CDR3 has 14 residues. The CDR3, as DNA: TGCAGCGTTGAAAAAGCGGGGGTGGACGATGAGCAGTTCTTC. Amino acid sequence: CSVEKAGVDDEQFF.

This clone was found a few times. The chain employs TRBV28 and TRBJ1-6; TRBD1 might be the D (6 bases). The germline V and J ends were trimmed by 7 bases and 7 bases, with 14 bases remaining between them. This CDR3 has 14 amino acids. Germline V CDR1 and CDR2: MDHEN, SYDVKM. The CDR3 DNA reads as TGTGCCAGCAACATCCAGGGGACAAATTCACCCCTCCACTTT. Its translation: CASNIQGTNSPLHF.

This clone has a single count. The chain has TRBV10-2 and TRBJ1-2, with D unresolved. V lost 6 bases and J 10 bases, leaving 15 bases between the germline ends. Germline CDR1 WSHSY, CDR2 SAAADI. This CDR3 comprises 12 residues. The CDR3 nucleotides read TGCGCCAGCAGGGTGGCAGGCAGCTTCTACACCTTC. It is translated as CASRVAGSFYTF.

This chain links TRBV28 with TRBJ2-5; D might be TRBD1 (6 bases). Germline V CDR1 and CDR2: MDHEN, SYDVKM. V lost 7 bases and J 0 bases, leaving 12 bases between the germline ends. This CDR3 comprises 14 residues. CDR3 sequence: CASNRQAHQETQYF. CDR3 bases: TGTGCCAGCAATCGACAGGCACACCAAGAGACCCAGTACTTC. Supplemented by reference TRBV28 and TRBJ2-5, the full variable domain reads DVKVTQSSRYLVKRTGEKVFLECVQDMDHENMFWYRQDPGLGLRLIYFSYDVKMKEKGDIPEGYSVSREKKERFSLILESASTNQTSMYLCASNRQAHQETQYFGPGTRLLVL.

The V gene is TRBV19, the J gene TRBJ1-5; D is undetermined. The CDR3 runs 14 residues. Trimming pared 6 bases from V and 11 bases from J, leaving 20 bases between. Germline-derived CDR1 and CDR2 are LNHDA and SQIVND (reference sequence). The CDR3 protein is CASSPGPPQLAQHF. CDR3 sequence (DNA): TGTGCCAGTAGCCCTGGACCGCCACAATTGGCCCAGCATTTT.

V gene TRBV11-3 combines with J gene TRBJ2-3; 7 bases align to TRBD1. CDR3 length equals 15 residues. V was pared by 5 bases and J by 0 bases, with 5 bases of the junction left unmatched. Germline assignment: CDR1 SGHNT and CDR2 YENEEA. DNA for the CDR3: TGTGCCAGCAGCCCACAGGGGACAAGCACAGATACGCAGTATTTT. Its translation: CASSPQGTSTDTQYF.

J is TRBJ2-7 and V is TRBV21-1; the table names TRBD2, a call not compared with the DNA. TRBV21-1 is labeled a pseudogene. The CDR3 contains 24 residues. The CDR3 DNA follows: TGTGCCAGCAGCAAAGAGAAGGGCGATGGGCTAGCGGGGGATAAATACAGAAAAACCTACGAGCAGTACTTC. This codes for CASSKEKGDGLAGDKYRKTYEQYF.

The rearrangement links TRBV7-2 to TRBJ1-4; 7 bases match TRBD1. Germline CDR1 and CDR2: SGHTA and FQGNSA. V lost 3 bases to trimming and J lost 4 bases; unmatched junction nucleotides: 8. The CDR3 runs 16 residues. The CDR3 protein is CASSLRGRMGNEKLFF. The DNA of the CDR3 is TGTGCCAGCAGCTTGAGGGGGCGCATGGGTAATGAAAAACTGTTTTTT.

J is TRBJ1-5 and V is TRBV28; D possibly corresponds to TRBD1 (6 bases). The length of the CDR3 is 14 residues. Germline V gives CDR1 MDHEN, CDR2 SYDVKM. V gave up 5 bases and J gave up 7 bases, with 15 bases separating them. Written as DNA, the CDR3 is TGTGCCAGCAGTGGGGACATCCGAGGACAGCCCCAGCATTTT. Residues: CASSGDIRGQPQHF.

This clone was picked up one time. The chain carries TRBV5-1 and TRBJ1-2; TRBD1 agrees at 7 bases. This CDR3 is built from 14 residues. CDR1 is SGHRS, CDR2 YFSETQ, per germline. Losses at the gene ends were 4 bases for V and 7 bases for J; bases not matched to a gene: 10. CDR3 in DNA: TGCGCCAGCAGCCTCGGAGGGGACAGCCGTGGCTACACCTTC. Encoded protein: CASSLGGDSRGYTF.

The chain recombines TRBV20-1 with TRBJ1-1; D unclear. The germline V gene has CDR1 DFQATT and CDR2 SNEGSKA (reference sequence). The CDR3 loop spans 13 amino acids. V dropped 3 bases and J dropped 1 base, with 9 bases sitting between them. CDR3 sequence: CSASNSGNTEAFF. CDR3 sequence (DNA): TGCAGTGCTAGTAATAGCGGGAACACTGAAGCTTTCTTT.

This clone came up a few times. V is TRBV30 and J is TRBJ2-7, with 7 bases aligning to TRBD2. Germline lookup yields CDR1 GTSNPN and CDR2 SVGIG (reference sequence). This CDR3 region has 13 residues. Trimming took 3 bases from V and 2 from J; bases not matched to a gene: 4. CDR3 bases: TGTGCCTGGAGAGCCCGGGGGGCCTACGAGCAGTACGTC. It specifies CAWRARGAYEQYV.